This T cell receptor beta chain was retrieved from a study of cytomegalovirus exposure and HLA in healthy donors. Amplification used 60 Vbeta primers and 13 Jbeta primers. The protocol was immunoSEQ multiplex PCR, while the TCRdb copy is restricted to in-frame clones and leaves out a portion. The table shows about 200,000 clones, with about an eighth occurring only once. Study-level points and caveats: Some highly shared sequence variants likely arose as a pipeline artifact. In a later analysis, at a false discovery rate of 0.05, roughly 16,000 TCR beta sequences matched HLA alleles. Serostatus for CMV was the only available immune exposure information.

Notes on this clone: The antigen remains undetermined.

V shed 1 base and J shed 6 bases, with 17 bases lying between them. The CDR3 consists of 15 residues. From germline, CDR1 is GTSNPN and CDR2 SVGIG (reference sequence). This TCR derives from a man in his fifties in good health and CMV-seropositive. The gene calls are TRBV30 and TRBJ2-3; no definite D call. What was sequenced was PBMCs. This CDR3 is CAWSALSVGRDTQYF. In DNA form, the CDR3 reads TGTGCCTGGAGTGCCCTATCGGTGGGCAGGGATACGCAGTATTTT.